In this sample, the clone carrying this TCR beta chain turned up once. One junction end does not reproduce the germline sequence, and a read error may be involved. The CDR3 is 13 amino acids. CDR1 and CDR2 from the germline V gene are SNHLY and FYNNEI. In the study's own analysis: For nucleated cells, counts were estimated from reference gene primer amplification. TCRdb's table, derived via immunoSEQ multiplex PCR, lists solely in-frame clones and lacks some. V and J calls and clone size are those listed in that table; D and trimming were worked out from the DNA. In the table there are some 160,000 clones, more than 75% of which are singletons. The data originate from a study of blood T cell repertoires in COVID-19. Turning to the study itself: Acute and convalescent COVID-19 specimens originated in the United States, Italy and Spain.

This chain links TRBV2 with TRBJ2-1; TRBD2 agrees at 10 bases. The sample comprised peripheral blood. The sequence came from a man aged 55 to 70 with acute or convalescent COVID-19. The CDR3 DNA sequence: TGTGCCAGCAGTATCAGACTAGCGGGTGATTTGGTCTTC. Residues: CASSIRLAGDLVF.